This passage covers 32 T cell receptor beta chains from one sample sequenced in a study of naive and memory T cell subsets. Both TRBC1 and TRBC2 were covered by a beta constant-region primer of two equimolar oligonucleotides. TCRdb ran MiXCR on the UMI-ligation and nested PCR reads and lists one entry per CDR3 protein. Among some 21,000 distinct CDR3 sequences listed, approximately 11% were seen once. Sequenced input: central memory CD8+ T cells from blood. The source is a human donor in good health.

In this sample, this clonotype turned up a few times. This chain links TRBV20-1 with TRBJ2-7; TRBD2 agrees at 7 bases. The CDR3 is 13 residues long. CDR1 and CDR2 (germline): DFQATT, SNEGSKA (reference sequence). Trimming took 2 bases from V and 3 from J; bases not matched to a gene: 4. The CDR3 DNA follows: TGCAGTGCTAGATGGCAGCGGGACTACGAGCAGTACTTC. This encodes CSARWQRDYEQYF.

This clonotype has a count of ten or more. The chain uses TRBV7-9 and TRBJ2-1; 8 nucleotides line up with TRBD2. This CDR3 has 17 amino acids. V gave up 5 bases and J gave up 8 bases; unmatched junction bases: 17. From germline, CDR1 is SEHNR and CDR2 FQNEAQ (reference sequence). The CDR3 DNA reads as TGTGCCAGCAGCCGCCGCATAACAGCGGGAGAGGAGGATGAGCAGTTCTTC. Protein: CASSRRITAGEEDEQFF.

The sample holds a few counts of this clonotype. The CDR3: CASSLPAGGWQPQHF. Here the CDR3 DNA reads TGTGCCAGCAGTTTACCGGCAGGGGGCTGGCAGCCCCAGCATTTT. This sequence joins TRBV28 and TRBJ1-5, with 8 bases lining up with TRBD1. With V trimmed by 2 bases and J by 7 bases, 7 bases remained unmatched. Germline CDR1 is MDHEN and CDR2 is SYDVKM. There are 15 residues in the CDR3.

This clonotype was detected only a few times. The V and J genes are TRBV12-3 or TRBV12-4 and TRBJ2-7, with D possibly called TRBD1 or TRBD2 (6 bases each). This CDR3 spans 17 amino acids. The V end was cut by 0 bases, the J end by 0 bases, with 15 bases between. The CDR3 spells CASSLATGAAVSYEQYF. The CDR3 DNA sequence: TGTGCCAGCAGTTTAGCAACGGGGGCAGCGGTCTCCTACGAGCAGTACTTC.

The rearrangement links TRBV12-3 or TRBV12-4 to TRBJ1-4; 9 bases agree with TRBD1. The CDR3 is 19 amino acids. J lost 5 bases, V lost 5 bases, and 18 bases had no gene match. This chain's CDR3 is CASSPSLVNRDRANEKLFF. The CDR3 bases are TGTGCCAGCAGTCCTAGTTTGGTGAACCGGGACAGGGCAAATGAAAAACTGTTTTTT.

This rearrangement joins TRBV6-1 to TRBJ1-4, with D uncertain. The CDR3 runs 15 residues. The V gene lost 3 bases and the J gene lost 2 bases, with 10 bases spanning the gap. Per the germline V gene, CDR1 is MNHNS and CDR2 is SASEGT. In nucleotides, the CDR3 is TGTGCCAGCAGTGAGGCAATGGGGACTAATGAAAAACTGTTTTTT. It codes for CASSEAMGTNEKLFF.

In its sample, this clonotype ranks as medium-sized. J is TRBJ1-6 and V is TRBV4-2, with D perhaps matching TRBD1 (5 bases). The germline V gene has CDR1 LGHNA and CDR2 YNFKEQ. This CDR3 has 16 amino acids. V lost 3 bases to trimming and J lost 7 bases, with 16 bases between them. The CDR3 DNA follows: TGTGCCAGCAGCCAGGGAGGAGGGGTGGGAAATTCACCCCTCCACTTT. Translated, it gives CASSQGGGVGNSPLHF.

This rearrangement joins TRBV4-1 to TRBJ2-1, with no clear D. V was trimmed by 0 bases and J by 7 bases, leaving 10 bases between them. The CDR3 runs 14 residues. Germline CDR1 is MGHRA and CDR2 is YSYEKL. CDR3 nucleotide sequence: TGCGCCAGCAGCCAAGATCCTTCGGTGAATGAGCAGTTCTTC. This gives the protein CASSQDPSVNEQFF.

The V call is TRBV20-1, the J call TRBJ2-1; D ambiguous. V dropped 0 bases and J dropped 0 bases, with 9 bases sitting between them. This CDR3 spans 15 amino acids. The germline CDR1 and CDR2 sequences are DFQATT and SNEGSKA (reference sequence). CDR3 coding DNA: TGCAGTGCTAGAGATATAACGAGCTCCTACAATGAGCAGTTCTTC. Its protein is CSARDITSSYNEQFF.

This clonotype was detected many times. This sequence may be a read error, since a much larger clone differs from it by one base. The chain carries TRBV12-3 or TRBV12-4 and TRBJ2-3, with D perhaps matching TRBD2 (5 bases). Trimming took 2 bases from V and 0 from J, leaving 6 bases between them. The CDR3 is 14 residues long. The CDR3 loop is CASSLCGSTDTQYF. CDR3 in DNA: TGTGCCAGCAGTTTATGCGGGAGCACAGATACGCAGTATTTT.

The genes are TRBV29-1 and TRBJ2-5; weak D call: TRBD1 (5 bases). CDR1 is SQVTM and CDR2 is ANQGSEA in the germline V gene. The CDR3 is 12 residues long. V was shortened by 6 bases and J by 2 bases, with 10 bases between the two germline ends. The CDR3 DNA sequence: TGCAGCGTCCGACAGCTTCAAGAGACCCAGTACTTC. It translates to CSVRQLQETQYF.

The chain has TRBV6-1 and TRBJ2-7; 7 bases line up with TRBD2. This CDR3 is 14 amino acids long. V lost 7 bases, J lost 4 bases, and 10 bases stayed unmatched. Germline V gene lookup returns CDR1 MNHNS and CDR2 SASEGT. The chain's CDR3 is CASIPSSGRYEQYF. CDR3 nucleotides: TGTGCCAGCATCCCGTCTAGCGGCCGTTACGAGCAGTACTTC.

The rearrangement joins TRBV28 to TRBJ2-5; 12 bases line up with TRBD2. CDR3 length: 16 amino acids. Germline V CDR1 and CDR2: MDHEN, SYDVKM. The J segment lost 4 bases and the V segment lost 4 bases, leaving 7 bases of the junction unmatched. The CDR3 is CASSSRLAGVGETQYF. CDR3 nucleotides: TGTGCCAGCAGTTCTCGACTAGCGGGAGTCGGAGAGACCCAGTACTTC.

Ten or more counts support this clonotype. The rearrangement joins TRBV6-5 to TRBJ2-2; no clear D. This CDR3 is 13 amino acids long. Trimming shortened V by 2 bases and J by 5 bases, and 6 bases separated the two germline ends. Germline-derived CDR1 and CDR2 are MNHEY and SVGAGI. DNA for the CDR3: TGTGCCAGCAGTTACATGCTGACCGGGGAGCTGTTTTTT. Translation: CASSYMLTGELFF.

The chain combines TRBV4-1 with TRBJ1-6; 9 positions agree with TRBD1. V shed 3 bases, J shed 6 bases, and the junction held 6 bases outside the gene matches. The CDR3 length is 16 residues. CDR1 and CDR2 from the germline V gene are MGHRA and YSYEKL. The CDR3 DNA sequence: TGCGCCAGCAGCCACTTGGGGACAGGGATTAATTCACCCCTCCACTTT. Its protein product is CASSHLGTGINSPLHF.

The V and J genes are TRBV7-8 and TRBJ1-1; D perhaps matches TRBD1 (5 bases). The CDR3 sequence is 14 residues long. Trimming pared 5 bases from V and 4 bases from J, leaving 14 bases between. Germline V CDR1 and CDR2: SGHVS, FQNEAQ. CDR3 nucleotides: TGTGCCAGCAGCCCACTGAGAGGGGCCACTGAAGCTTTCTTT. It yields the protein CASSPLRGATEAFF. The full variable domain, in which reference TRBV7-8 and TRBJ1-1 provide the parts outside the CDR3, is GAGVSQSPRYKVAKRGQDVALRCDPISGHVSLFWYQQALGQGPEFLTYFQNEAQLDKSGLPSDRFFAERPEGSVSTLKIQRTQQEDSAVYLCASSPLRGATEAFFGQGTRLTVV.

This clonotype was counted many times. This sequence joins TRBV20-1 and TRBJ1-2; D is unresolved. V lost 0 bases and J lost 3, with 11 bases in between. The CDR3 extends over 14 amino acids. Germline values: CDR1 DFQATT, CDR2 SNEGSKA (reference sequence). The CDR3 bases are TGCAGTGCTAGAGATAACGGGGTAGACTATGGCTACACCTTC. This translates into CSARDNGVDYGYTF.

This chain connects TRBV20-1 to TRBJ1-2, with 8 bases aligning to TRBD1. There are 15 residues in the CDR3. Losses at the gene ends were 6 bases for V and 0 bases for J; bases not matched to a gene: 9. CDR1 is DFQATT and CDR2 is SNEGSKA in the germline V gene (reference sequence). The CDR3 here is CSASTGVVSNYGYTF. The CDR3 nucleotides are TGCAGTGCCTCGACAGGGGTGGTTTCTAACTATGGCTACACCTTC.

The gene calls are TRBV27 and TRBJ2-1; 8 nucleotides agree with TRBD1. Trimming at V came to 5 bases and at J to 1 base, leaving 4 bases not matched to a gene. The CDR3 has 15 amino acids. Germline V CDR1 and CDR2: MNHEY, SMNVEV (reference sequence). CDR3: CASSLDRGSYNEQFF. The CDR3 bases are TGTGCCAGCAGTCTTGACAGGGGTTCCTACAATGAGCAGTTCTTC.

This clonotype appeared a few times. V gene TRBV28 combines with J gene TRBJ1-1; D is perhaps TRBD1 (6 bases). The V and J ends lost 3 bases and 3 bases respectively, with 17 bases between them. The CDR3 is 16 amino acids. CDR1 is MDHEN, CDR2 SYDVKM, per germline. The CDR3: CASSLGRGRYDTEAFF. In DNA, the CDR3 is TGTGCCAGCAGTTTGGGCAGGGGACGATATGACACTGAAGCTTTCTTT.

This clonotype has just a few counts. The V call is TRBV5-4, the J call TRBJ2-2, with TRBD2 matching over 7 bases. The J segment lost 3 bases and the V segment lost 4 bases, leaving 9 bases of the junction unmatched. The CDR3 loop spans 16 amino acids. Looked up from germline, CDR1 is SGHNT and CDR2 is YYREEE (reference sequence). CDR3 sequence: CASSGFAGVDTGELFF. DNA of the CDR3: TGTGCCAGCAGCGGATTCGCGGGAGTCGACACCGGGGAGCTGTTTTTT. The whole variable domain, filled in from reference TRBV5-4 and TRBJ2-2, reads ETGVTQSPTHLIKTRGQQVTLRCSSQSGHNTVSWYQQALGQGPQFIFQYYREEENGRGNFPPRFSGLQFPNYSSELNVNALELDDSALYLCASSGFAGVDTGELFFGEGSRLTVL.

This clonotype was observed many times. The chain is built from TRBV6-6 and TRBJ1-2, with a tentative D call TRBD1 (5 bases). This CDR3 region has 12 residues. V was shortened by 4 bases and J by 6 bases, with 9 bases between the two germline ends. CDR1 and CDR2 from the germline V gene are MNHNY and SVGAGI (reference sequence). DNA for the CDR3: TGTGCCAGCAGTTCAGGGTTAGATGGCTACACCTTC. This encodes CASSSGLDGYTF.

V is TRBV7-9 and J is TRBJ2-5, with 13 bases matching TRBD2. The CDR3 extends over 16 amino acids. The germline CDR1 and CDR2 sequences are SEHNR and FQNEAQ (reference sequence). Unmatched junction bases numbered 9, after V lost 7 bases and J lost 4 bases. The CDR3 is CASTFGLAGVGETQYF. In DNA form, the CDR3 reads TGTGCCAGCACCTTTGGACTAGCGGGAGTGGGAGAGACCCAGTACTTC.

V and J are TRBV12-3 or TRBV12-4 and TRBJ1-5; maybe TRBD1 (6 bases). This CDR3 comprises 14 residues. V lost 1 base, J lost 9 bases, and 13 bases lay in between. CDR3 sequence reads: CASSLGSQGGPQHF. CDR3 bases: TGTGCCAGCAGTTTAGGGTCACAGGGTGGGCCCCAGCATTTT.

This clonotype counts as medium-sized. The genes are TRBV6-1 and TRBJ2-3, with D tentatively TRBD1 (6 bases). V gave up 7 bases and J gave up 0 bases, with 14 bases separating them. CDR1 and CDR2 from the germline V gene are MNHNS and SASEGT. The CDR3 loop spans 15 amino acids. The CDR3 protein is CASNHRTASTDTQYF. In DNA form, the CDR3 reads TGTGCCAGCAATCACCGGACAGCCAGCACAGATACGCAGTATTTT.

Worth noting for this clonotype: At one end the junction does not follow the germline gene, possibly because of a read error. V gene TRBV5-4 combines with J gene TRBJ2-5; tentative D call: TRBD2 (5 bases). Looked up from germline, CDR1 is SGHNT and CDR2 is YYREEE (reference sequence). CDR3 size: 13 residues. CDR3 DNA: TGTACCAGCAGCTTGGAGGCTTGGGAGACCCAGTACTTC. Protein product: CTSSLEAWETQYF.

This clonotype was seen a few times. J is TRBJ2-7 and V is TRBV10-2, with 9 bases matching TRBD2. The CDR3 runs to 17 residues. CDR1 and CDR2 (germline): WSHSY, SAAADI. V gave up 2 bases and J gave up 5 bases; unmatched junction bases: 13. The CDR3 DNA reads as TGCGCCAGCAGTGAGCTATTGGGCGGGAGGGCCTTTGACGAGCAGTACTTC. It yields the protein CASSELLGGRAFDEQYF.

Many counts were recorded for this clonotype. V usage is TRBV28 and J usage is TRBJ2-4; 9 bases are shared with TRBD1. The germline V gene encodes CDR1 MDHEN and CDR2 SYDVKM. The length of the CDR3 is 16 residues. V dropped 6 bases and J dropped 3; count of bases not matched to a gene: 9. In nucleotides, the CDR3 is TGTGCCAGCAGACCTATGACAGGGGGTGTCAAAAACATTCAGTACTTC. Translation: CASRPMTGGVKNIQYF.

This clonotype was seen only a few times. The chain couples TRBV24-1 to TRBJ2-2; no clear D. Germline V gene lookup returns CDR1 KGHDR and CDR2 SFDVKD. This CDR3 spans 13 amino acids. Trimming pared 1 base from V and 13 bases from J, leaving 12 bases between. The CDR3 DNA reads as TGTGCCACCAGTGATTTTGACATGGTCGGGCTGTTTTTT. This encodes CATSDFDMVGLFF.

Within the sample, this clonotype is medium-sized. V usage is TRBV7-8 and J usage is TRBJ2-7, with 8 bases matching TRBD1. V lost 4 bases and J lost 0; bases outside the gene matches: 5. The germline V gene encodes CDR1 SGHVS and CDR2 FQNEAQ. The CDR3 consists of 15 residues. CDR3 nucleotide sequence: TGTGCCAGCAGCTCCCGACAGGGGCCCTCCTACGAGCAGTACTTC. Residues: CASSSRQGPSYEQYF.

This clonotype was picked up a small number of times. The chain has TRBV29-1 and TRBJ1-2; 7 nucleotides match TRBD1. This CDR3 contains 16 residues. Germline CDR1 and CDR2: SQVTM and ANQGSEA. V was pared by 0 bases and J by 6 bases, with 13 bases of the junction left unmatched. The CDR3 DNA sequence: TGCAGCGTTGAAGATCTCTTTAAACAGGGGAACCATGGCTACACCTTC. As protein: CSVEDLFKQGNHGYTF.

This clonotype has a handful of counts. J is TRBJ1-2 and V is TRBV20-1; D uncertain. CDR3 length: 13 residues. Deletions cut 0 bases from V and 8 bases from J, with 13 bases between. The germline V gene has CDR1 DFQATT and CDR2 SNEGSKA (reference sequence). CDR3 sequence: CSARDVGGRGYTF. The CDR3 DNA reads as TGCAGTGCTAGAGATGTAGGAGGGCGAGGCTACACCTTC.